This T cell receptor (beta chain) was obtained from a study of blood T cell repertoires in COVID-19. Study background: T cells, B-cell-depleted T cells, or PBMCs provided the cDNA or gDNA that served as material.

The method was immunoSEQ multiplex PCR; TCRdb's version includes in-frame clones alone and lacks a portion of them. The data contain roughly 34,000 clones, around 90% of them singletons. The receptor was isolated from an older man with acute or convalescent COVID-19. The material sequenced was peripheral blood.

The CDR3 loop is CASSPGPGTGEVNTF. CDR3 DNA sequence: TGTGCCAGCAGCCCAGGCCCCGGGACAGGGGAGGTCAACACCTTC. The chain joins TRBV5-6 to TRBJ1-2; 10 bases align to TRBD1. V shed 4 bases and J 12 bases; nucleotides not matched to a gene: 15. There are 15 residues in the CDR3. The V gene's germline CDR1 is SGHDT and CDR2 YYEEEE.